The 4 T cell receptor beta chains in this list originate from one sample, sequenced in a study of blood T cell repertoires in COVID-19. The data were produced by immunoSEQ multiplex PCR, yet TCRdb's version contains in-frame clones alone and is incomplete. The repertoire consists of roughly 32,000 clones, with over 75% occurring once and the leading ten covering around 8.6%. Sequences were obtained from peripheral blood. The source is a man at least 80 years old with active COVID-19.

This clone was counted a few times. The CDR3 loop is CASSLGGRGLSPLHF. The CDR3, as DNA: TGCGCCAGCAGCTTGGGCGGTAGGGGACTGTCACCCCTCCACTTT. The chain couples TRBV5-1 to TRBJ1-6; D is possibly TRBD1 (5 bases). Per germline, CDR1 SGHRS and CDR2 YFSETQ. The CDR3 is 15 residues long. V dropped 0 bases and J dropped 10 bases, with 14 bases sitting between them.

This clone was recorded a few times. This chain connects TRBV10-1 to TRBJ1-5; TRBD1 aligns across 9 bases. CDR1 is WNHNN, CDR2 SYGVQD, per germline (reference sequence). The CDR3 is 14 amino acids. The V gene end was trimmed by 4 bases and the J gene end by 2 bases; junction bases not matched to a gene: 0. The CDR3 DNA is TGCGCCAGCAGTGGGGACAGGGGCAATCAGCCCCAGCATTTT. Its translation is CASSGDRGNQPQHF.

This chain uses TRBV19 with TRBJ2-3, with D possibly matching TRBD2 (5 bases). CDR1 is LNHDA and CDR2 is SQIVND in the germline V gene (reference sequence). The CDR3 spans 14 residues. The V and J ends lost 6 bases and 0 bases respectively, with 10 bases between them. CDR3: CASRGRSSTDTQYF. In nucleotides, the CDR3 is TGTGCCAGTAGAGGGAGATCCAGCACAGATACGCAGTATTTT.

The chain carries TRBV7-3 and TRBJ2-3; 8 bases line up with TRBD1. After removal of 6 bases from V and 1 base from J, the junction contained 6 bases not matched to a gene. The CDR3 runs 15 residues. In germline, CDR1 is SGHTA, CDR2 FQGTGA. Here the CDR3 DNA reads TGTGCCAGCAGGTACAGGGGGAGTCGCACAGATACGCAGTATTTT. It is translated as CASRYRGSRTDTQYF.